The 21 T cell receptor beta chains presented below share a single source sample, sequenced in a study of T-cell memory formation after mild COVID-19 (dated by TCRdb to about 2021). The method was 5' RACE. TCRdb records Illumina NovaSeq 6000 as the sequencer. Starting from the raw public reads, TCRdb applied fastp trimming at Q25, assembled clones with MiXCR and retained in-frame beta chains. Identical CDR3 proteins give one entry, which carries the most common genes and DNA. The sample table records some 49,000 distinct CDR3 sequences; 27% of these occur just once. The top ten clones comprise about 45% of the sample. Sequenced sample: PBMCs or a T cell subset sorted from them (not recorded which). These receptors originate from a man aged 18-30 years who had mild COVID-19 (a few samples of this study predate the infection). The sample titles of this study are shuffled in the database, so cell type and time point are left out; the donor was told from shared clones.

There are a few counts of this clonotype. V is TRBV10-3 and J is TRBJ2-1; D ambiguous. CDR3 length: 12 amino acids. Germline V gene sequence: CDR1 ENHRY, CDR2 SYGVKD. V lost 3 bases to trimming and J lost 6 bases, with 6 bases between them. The CDR3 DNA sequence: TGTGCCATCAGTGAAATCAGCAATGAGCAGTTCTTC. This gives the protein CAISEISNEQFF.

This clonotype appeared a few times. The rearrangement links TRBV4-1 to TRBJ2-4, with D possibly matching TRBD2 (6 bases). The CDR3 sequence is 16 residues long. The germline V gene encodes CDR1 MGHRA and CDR2 YSYEKL. Deletions cut 1 base from V and 3 bases from J, with 13 bases between. DNA for the CDR3: TGCGCCAGCAGCCAAGGATCTCGGGGACTCAAAAACATTCAGTACTTC. As protein: CASSQGSRGLKNIQYF.

The V and J genes are TRBV7-8 and TRBJ2-5; TRBD2 matches at 9 bases. CDR1 is SGHVS and CDR2 is FQNEAQ in the germline V gene. The CDR3 is made up of 17 amino acids. With V trimmed by 1 base and J by 4 bases, 10 bases remained unmatched. As DNA, the CDR3 is TGTGCCAGCAGCTTAGTCCTAGGGGGGACTAGCCGAGAGACCCAGTACTTC. It yields the protein CASSLVLGGTSRETQYF.

A single count supports this clonotype. This chain connects TRBV7-3 to TRBJ2-3; 10 nucleotides agree with TRBD2. This CDR3 is built from 15 residues. Germline CDR1 reads SGHTA; CDR2 reads FQGTGA. With V trimmed by 6 bases and J by 5 bases, 8 bases remained unmatched. Written as DNA, the CDR3 is TGTGCCAGCAGTTTGAGCGGGGGGGCCGGAGATACGCAGTATTTT. Translated: CASSLSGGAGDTQYF.

DNA for the CDR3: TGCGCCAGCACCCAGGGGCCGGGGACTGAAGCTTTCTTT. Translation: CASTQGPGTEAFF. This sequence joins TRBV4-1 and TRBJ1-1; maybe TRBD1 (6 bases). The V and J ends lost 7 bases and 5 bases respectively, with 14 bases between them. The CDR3 totals 13 residues. CDR1 and CDR2 from the germline V gene are MGHRA and YSYEKL.

A few counts support this clonotype. The CDR3 reads CASTPAVGFVYNEQFF. CDR3 in DNA: TGTGCCAGCACCCCGGCGGTCGGATTTGTCTACAATGAGCAGTTCTTC. The rearrangement links TRBV7-9 to TRBJ2-1; D is unclear. The germline CDR1 and CDR2 sequences are SEHNR and FQNEAQ (reference sequence). The germline V and J ends were trimmed by 7 bases and 3 bases, with 19 bases remaining between them. The CDR3 sequence is 16 residues long.

This clonotype turned up a few times. The rearrangement uses TRBV20-1 and TRBJ2-7; D might be TRBD2 (6 bases). In germline, CDR1 is DFQATT, CDR2 SNEGSKA (reference sequence). The germline V and J ends were trimmed by 3 bases and 4 bases, with 13 bases remaining between them. This CDR3 has 13 residues. The CDR3 reads CSARAREPYEQYV. CDR3 coding DNA: TGCAGTGCTAGGGCCCGGGAGCCTTACGAGCAGTACGTC.

This rearrangement joins TRBV25-1 to TRBJ2-5; 8 nucleotides align to TRBD2. CDR1 is MGHDK, CDR2 SYGVNS, per germline. The V and J ends lost 3 bases and 5 bases, in that order; junction bases with no gene match: 17. The CDR3 length is 18 residues. This chain's CDR3 is CASSDLGNSWGLGETQYF. The CDR3 DNA reads TGTGCCAGCAGTGACCTTGGTAATTCGTGGGGACTAGGGGAGACCCAGTACTTC.

This clonotype has ten or more counts. V and J are TRBV4-3 and TRBJ2-6; D unresolved. CDR1 is LGHNA, CDR2 YSLEER, per germline. This CDR3 is built from 14 residues. Trimming stripped 1 base from V and 3 bases from J, with 4 bases between. CDR3 DNA sequence: TGCGCCAGCAGCCAAGGGGATGGGGCCAACGTCCTGACTTTC. Encoded protein: CASSQGDGANVLTF.

The rearrangement joins TRBV29-1 to TRBJ2-6, with TRBD1 as a possible D gene (6 bases). Germline V gene data show CDR1 as SQVTM and CDR2 as ANQGSEA. This CDR3 has 17 residues. Trimming cost V 7 bases and J 1 base, with 20 bases left between them. The CDR3 nucleotides are TGCAGCGCCCCCCCAGGGGACACCGCATCTGGGGCCAACGTCCTGACTTTC. Protein sequence: CSAPPGDTASGANVLTF.

This clonotype occurred a few times. The V call is TRBV6-1, the J call TRBJ1-2, with 8 bases aligning to TRBD1. The CDR3 is 12 amino acids. Germline V gives CDR1 MNHNS, CDR2 SASEGT. V gave up 10 bases and J gave up 8 bases; unmatched junction bases: 9. The CDR3 bases are TGTGCCACGGACGGACAGGGTCGGGGCTACACCTTC. The encoded protein is CATDGQGRGYTF.

The V gene is TRBV29-1, the J gene TRBJ2-5; 7 nucleotides line up with TRBD2. In germline, CDR1 is SQVTM, CDR2 ANQGSEA. J gave up 6 bases and V 6 bases, and 7 bases lay outside the gene matches. The CDR3 has 12 residues. The CDR3 reads CSVQQSGKTQYF. The CDR3, as DNA: TGCAGCGTCCAGCAGAGCGGGAAGACCCAGTACTTC.

This chain joins TRBV4-1 and TRBJ2-7; D might be TRBD1 or TRBD2, each matching 5 bases. Trimming left V 2 bases short and J 2 bases short, with 10 bases between. The CDR3 runs 14 residues. Germline V lookup: CDR1 MGHRA, CDR2 YSYEKL. For the CDR3, the DNA is TGCGCCAGCAGCCAACAGAGGGGACCCTACGAGCAGTACTTC. Protein sequence: CASSQQRGPYEQYF.

The chain employs TRBV29-1 and TRBJ2-3; 12 bases align to TRBD1. This CDR3 contains 17 residues. Unmatched junction bases numbered 13, after V lost 3 bases and J lost 6 bases. Germline values: CDR1 SQVTM, CDR2 ANQGSEA. For the CDR3, the DNA is TGCAGCGTTGAGCTTGGAAGAGGGACAGGGGGCGATGATACGCAGTATTTT. Its protein is CSVELGRGTGGDDTQYF.

This clonotype has only a few counts. The chain recombines TRBV7-2 with TRBJ1-2; D is unclear. Germline assignment: CDR1 SGHTA and CDR2 FQGNSA. The ends were cut back, 2 bases at V and 6 bases at J, with 19 bases in the middle. CDR3 length equals 16 residues. CDR3 protein: CASSLTPLESGDGYTF. CDR3 sequence (DNA): TGTGCCAGCAGCTTAACCCCTTTGGAGTCCGGGGATGGCTACACCTTC.

A few counts support this clonotype. The chain links TRBV2 to TRBJ1-1; no reliable D call. Trimming pared 4 bases from V and 0 bases from J, leaving 3 bases between. CDR1 SNHLY and CDR2 FYNNEI come from the germline V gene. CDR3 length equals 12 residues. In DNA, the CDR3 is TGTGCCAGCAGTGGCTTGAACACTGAAGCTTTCTTT. It encodes CASSGLNTEAFF.

The chain uses TRBV24-1 and TRBJ2-1, with 9 bases aligning to TRBD2. The CDR3 extends over 15 amino acids. The V gene end was trimmed by 1 base and the J gene end by 8 bases; junction bases not matched to a gene: 5. Germline CDR1 KGHDR, CDR2 SFDVKD. The CDR3 DNA sequence: TGTGCCACCAGTGATTTAGCGGGGGGAAAGCATGAGCAGTTCTTC. Protein sequence: CATSDLAGGKHEQFF.

This clonotype has just a few counts. The chain uses TRBV30 and TRBJ2-3, with D perhaps matching TRBD2 (5 bases). The CDR3 contains 10 residues. Germline V CDR1 and CDR2: GTSNPN, SVGIG (reference sequence). The germline V and J ends were trimmed by 7 bases and 7 bases, with 9 bases remaining between them. Here the CDR3 reads CAFEGNTQYF. CDR3 in DNA: TGTGCCTTCGAGGGAAATACGCAGTATTTT.

This clonotype has more than one count but fewer than ten. The chain couples TRBV9 to TRBJ2-1; 7 bases are shared with TRBD2. The germline CDR1 and CDR2 sequences are SGDLS and YYNGEE. J lost 3 bases, V lost 3 bases, and 15 bases had no gene match. This CDR3 has 18 residues. CDR3 sequence (DNA): TGTGCCAGCAGCGCCCGACCCCATTGGAGCGGGGACTACAATGAGCAGTTCTTC. Its translation is CASSARPHWSGDYNEQFF. Together with reference TRBV9 and TRBJ2-1, the CDR3 gives the full variable domain: DSGVTQTPKHLITATGQRVTLRCSPRSGDLSVYWYQQSLDQGLQFLIQYYNGEERAKGNILERFSAQQFPDLHSELNLSSLELGDSALYFCASSARPHWSGDYNEQFFGPGTRLTVL.

Written as DNA, the CDR3 is TGTGCCAGCAGCCCAGGACTAGCGGGCCTCTCCTACGAGCAGTACTTC. As protein: CASSPGLAGLSYEQYF. The chain joins TRBV12-3 or TRBV12-4 to TRBJ2-7; 11 bases are shared with TRBD2. The CDR3 spans 16 residues. The ends lost 6 bases at V and 0 bases at J; junction bases unmatched: 7.

This clonotype was seen only once. This rearrangement joins TRBV6-5 to TRBJ2-7; tentative D call: TRBD2 (6 bases). The V and J ends lost 6 bases and 12 bases respectively, with 21 bases between them. The CDR3 consists of 13 residues. CDR1 and CDR2 (germline): MNHEY, SVGAGI. The CDR3 protein is CASSSPSRLVWYV. The CDR3 DNA sequence: TGTGCCAGCAGCTCCCCCTCTCGACTAGTTTGGTACGTC.